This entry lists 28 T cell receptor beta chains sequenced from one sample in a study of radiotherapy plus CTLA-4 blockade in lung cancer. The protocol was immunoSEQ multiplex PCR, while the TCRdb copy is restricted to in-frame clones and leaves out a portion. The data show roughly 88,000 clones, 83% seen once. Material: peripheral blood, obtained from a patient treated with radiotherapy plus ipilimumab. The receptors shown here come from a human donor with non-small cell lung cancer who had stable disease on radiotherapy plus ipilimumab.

CDR3 in amino acids: CASSLTGGSSYNEQFF. CDR3 DNA: TGCGCCAGCAGCTTGACTGGCGGGTCCTCCTACAATGAGCAGTTCTTC. V is TRBV5-1 and J is TRBJ2-1; D may be TRBD2 (5 bases). The CDR3 has 16 residues. CDR1 is SGHRS and CDR2 is YFSETQ in the germline V gene. The V and J ends lost 1 base and 0 bases respectively, with 11 bases between them. The full variable domain, in which reference TRBV5-1 and TRBJ2-1 provide the parts outside the CDR3, is KAGVTQTPRYLIKTRGQQVTLSCSPISGHRSVSWYQQTPGQGLQFLFEYFSETQRNKGNFPGRFSGRQFSNSRSEMNVSTLELGDSALYLCASSLTGGSSYNEQFFGPGTRLTVL.

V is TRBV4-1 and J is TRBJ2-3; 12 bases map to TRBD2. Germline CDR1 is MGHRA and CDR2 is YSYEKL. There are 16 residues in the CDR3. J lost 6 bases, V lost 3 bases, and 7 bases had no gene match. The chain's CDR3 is CASSHILAGGFDTQYF. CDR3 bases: TGCGCCAGCAGCCACATACTAGCGGGGGGCTTCGATACGCAGTATTTT.

DNA for the CDR3: TGTGCCAGCAGCTTAAGGGGGCCTGGGGCCAACGTCCTGACTTTC. Amino acid sequence: CASSLRGPGANVLTF. The V and J genes are TRBV11-2 and TRBJ2-6; 7 bases are shared with TRBD1. CDR3 length equals 15 residues. Germline CDR1 reads SGHAT; CDR2 reads FQNNGV. J lost 2 bases, V lost 2 bases, and 0 bases had no gene match. Looking up the rest from reference TRBV11-2 and TRBJ2-6 gives the full variable domain: EAGVAQSPRYKIIEKRQSVAFWCNPISGHATLYWYQQILGQGPKLLIQFQNNGVVDDSQLPKDRFSAERLKGVDSTLKIQPAKLEDSAVYLCASSLRGPGANVLTFGAGSRLTVL.

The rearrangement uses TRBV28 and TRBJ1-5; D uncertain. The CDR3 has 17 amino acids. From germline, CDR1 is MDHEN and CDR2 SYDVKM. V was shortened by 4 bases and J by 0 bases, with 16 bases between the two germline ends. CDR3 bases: TGTGCCAGCAGTTCAACGGGCGGCAGTACTAGCAATCAGCCCCAGCATTTT. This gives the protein CASSSTGGSTSNQPQHF. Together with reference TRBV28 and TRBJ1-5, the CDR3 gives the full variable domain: DVKVTQSSRYLVKRTGEKVFLECVQDMDHENMFWYRQDPGLGLRLIYFSYDVKMKEKGDIPEGYSVSREKKERFSLILESASTNQTSMYLCASSSTGGSTSNQPQHFGDGTRLSIL.

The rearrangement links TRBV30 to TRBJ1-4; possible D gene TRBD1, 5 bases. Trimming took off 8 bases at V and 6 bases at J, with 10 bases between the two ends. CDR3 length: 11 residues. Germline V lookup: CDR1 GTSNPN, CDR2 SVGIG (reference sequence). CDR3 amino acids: CAGGGDEKLFF. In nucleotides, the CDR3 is TGTGCCGGGGGTGGAGATGAAAAACTGTTTTTT.

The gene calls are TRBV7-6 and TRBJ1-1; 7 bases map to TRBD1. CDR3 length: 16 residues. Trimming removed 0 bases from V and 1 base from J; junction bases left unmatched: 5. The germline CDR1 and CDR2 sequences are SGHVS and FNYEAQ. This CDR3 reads CASSLAGQWKNTEAFF. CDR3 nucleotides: TGTGCCAGCAGCTTAGCGGGACAGTGGAAGAACACTGAAGCTTTCTTT.

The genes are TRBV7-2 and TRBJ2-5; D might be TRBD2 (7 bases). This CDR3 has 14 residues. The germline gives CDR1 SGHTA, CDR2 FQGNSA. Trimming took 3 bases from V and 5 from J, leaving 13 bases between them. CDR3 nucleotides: TGTGCCAGCAGCTTGGGGGGGGGCCCTGAGACCCAGTACTTC. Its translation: CASSLGGGPETQYF.

The chain's CDR3 is CAISRGLYSTDTQYF. The CDR3 DNA reads as TGTGCCATCAGCAGGGGGTTGTATAGCACAGATACGCAGTATTTT. The rearrangement links TRBV10-3 to TRBJ2-3; 7 nucleotides align to TRBD1. In germline, CDR1 is ENHRY, CDR2 SYGVKD. Trimming removed 6 bases from V and 0 bases from J; junction bases left unmatched: 6. This CDR3 comprises 15 residues.

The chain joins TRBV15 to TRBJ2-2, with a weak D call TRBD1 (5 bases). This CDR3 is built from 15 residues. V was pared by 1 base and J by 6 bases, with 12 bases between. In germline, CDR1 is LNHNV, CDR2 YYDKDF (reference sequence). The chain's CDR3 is CATSRGQGWSGELFF. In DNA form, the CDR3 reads TGTGCCACCAGCAGAGGTCAGGGCTGGTCCGGGGAGCTGTTTTTT. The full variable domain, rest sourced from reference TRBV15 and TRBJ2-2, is DAMVIQNPRYQVTQFGKPVTLSCSQTLNHNVMYWYQQKSSQAPKLLFHYYDKDFNNEADTPDNFQSRRPNTSFCFLDIRSPGLGDTAMYLCATSRGQGWSGELFFGEGSRLTVL.

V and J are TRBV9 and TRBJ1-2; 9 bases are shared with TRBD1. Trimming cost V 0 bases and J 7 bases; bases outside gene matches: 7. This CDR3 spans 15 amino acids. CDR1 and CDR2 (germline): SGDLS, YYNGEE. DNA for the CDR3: TGTGCCAGCAGCGTAGCTAACAGGGGGCAATCTGGCTACACCTTC. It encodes CASSVANRGQSGYTF.

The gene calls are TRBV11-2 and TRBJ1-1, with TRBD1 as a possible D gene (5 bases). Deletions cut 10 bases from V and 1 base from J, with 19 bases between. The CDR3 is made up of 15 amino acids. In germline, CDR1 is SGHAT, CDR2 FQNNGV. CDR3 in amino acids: CATRPPLGGNTEAFF. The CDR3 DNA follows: TGTGCCACCCGACCCCCCCTGGGGGGGAACACTGAAGCTTTCTTT.

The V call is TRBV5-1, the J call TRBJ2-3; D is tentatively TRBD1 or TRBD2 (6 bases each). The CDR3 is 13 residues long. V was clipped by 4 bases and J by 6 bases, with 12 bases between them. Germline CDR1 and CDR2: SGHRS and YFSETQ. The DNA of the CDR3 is TGCGCCAGCAGCCCGATCGGGGGCGATACGCAGTATTTT. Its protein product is CASSPIGGDTQYF.

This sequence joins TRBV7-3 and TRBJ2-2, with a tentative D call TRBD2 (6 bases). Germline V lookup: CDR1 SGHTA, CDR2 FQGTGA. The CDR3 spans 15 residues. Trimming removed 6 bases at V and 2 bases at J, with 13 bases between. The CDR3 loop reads CASSRDSLNTGELFF. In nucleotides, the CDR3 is TGTGCCAGCAGTCGGGACTCTCTAAACACCGGGGAGCTGTTTTTT.

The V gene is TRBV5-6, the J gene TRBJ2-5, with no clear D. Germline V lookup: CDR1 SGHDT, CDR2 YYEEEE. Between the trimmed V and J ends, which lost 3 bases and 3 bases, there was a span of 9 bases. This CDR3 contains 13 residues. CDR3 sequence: CASSSGRKETQYF. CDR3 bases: TGTGCCAGCAGCTCTGGCAGAAAAGAGACCCAGTACTTC.

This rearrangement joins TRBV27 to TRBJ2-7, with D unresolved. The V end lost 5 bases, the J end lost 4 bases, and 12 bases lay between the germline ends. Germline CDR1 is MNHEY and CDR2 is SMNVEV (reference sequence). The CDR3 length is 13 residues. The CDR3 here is CASSTVFSYEQYF. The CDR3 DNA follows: TGTGCCAGCAGTACGGTCTTTTCGTACGAGCAGTACTTC.

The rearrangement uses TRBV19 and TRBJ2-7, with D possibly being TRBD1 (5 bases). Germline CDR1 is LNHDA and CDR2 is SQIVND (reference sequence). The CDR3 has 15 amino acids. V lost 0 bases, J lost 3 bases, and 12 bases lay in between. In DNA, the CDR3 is TGTGCCAGTAGTATAGATTCGACAGTTATCTACGAGCAGTACTTC. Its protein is CASSIDSTVIYEQYF.

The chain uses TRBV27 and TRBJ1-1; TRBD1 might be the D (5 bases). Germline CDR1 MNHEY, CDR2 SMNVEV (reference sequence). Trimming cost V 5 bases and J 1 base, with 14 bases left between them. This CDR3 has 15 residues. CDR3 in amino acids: CASSTSGRPNTEAFF. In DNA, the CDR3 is TGTGCCAGCAGTACCTCAGGGAGGCCGAACACTGAAGCTTTCTTT.

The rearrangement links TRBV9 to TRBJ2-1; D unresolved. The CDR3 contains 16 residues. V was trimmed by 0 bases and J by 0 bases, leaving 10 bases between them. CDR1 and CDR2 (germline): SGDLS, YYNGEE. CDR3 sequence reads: CASSVAASSSYNEQFF. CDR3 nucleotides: TGTGCCAGCAGCGTAGCCGCCTCCTCCTCCTACAATGAGCAGTTCTTC.

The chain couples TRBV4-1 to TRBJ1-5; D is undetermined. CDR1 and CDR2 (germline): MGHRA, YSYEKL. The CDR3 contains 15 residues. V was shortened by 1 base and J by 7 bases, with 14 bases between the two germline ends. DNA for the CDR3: TGCGCCAGCAGCCAAGTAGTACAGTCAAAGCAGCCCCAGCATTTT. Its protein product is CASSQVVQSKQPQHF.

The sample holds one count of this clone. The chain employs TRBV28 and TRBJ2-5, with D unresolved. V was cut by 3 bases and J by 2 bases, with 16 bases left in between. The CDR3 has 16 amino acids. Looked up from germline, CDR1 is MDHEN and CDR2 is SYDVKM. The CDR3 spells CASSLVVPSRQETQYF. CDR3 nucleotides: TGTGCCAGCAGTTTGGTGGTCCCATCCAGACAAGAGACCCAGTACTTC.

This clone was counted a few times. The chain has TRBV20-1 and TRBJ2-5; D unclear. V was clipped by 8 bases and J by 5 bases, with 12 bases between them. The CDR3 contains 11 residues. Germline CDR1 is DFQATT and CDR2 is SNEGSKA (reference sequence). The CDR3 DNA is TGCAGTTCCGCTAGAGACGAGACCCAGTACTTC. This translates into CSSARDETQYF.

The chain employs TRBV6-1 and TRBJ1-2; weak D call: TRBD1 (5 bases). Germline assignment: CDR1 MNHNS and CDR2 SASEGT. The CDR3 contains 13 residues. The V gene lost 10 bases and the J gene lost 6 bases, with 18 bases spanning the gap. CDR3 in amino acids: CATRGDSVHGYTF. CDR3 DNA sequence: TGTGCCACCCGAGGGGACTCGGTTCATGGCTACACCTTC.

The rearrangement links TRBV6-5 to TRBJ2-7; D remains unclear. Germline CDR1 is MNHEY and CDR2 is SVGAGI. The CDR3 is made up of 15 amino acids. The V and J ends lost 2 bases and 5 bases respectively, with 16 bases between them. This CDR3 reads CASSYGRVDRDEQYF. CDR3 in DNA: TGTGCCAGCAGTTACGGTCGAGTAGATCGGGACGAGCAGTACTTC.

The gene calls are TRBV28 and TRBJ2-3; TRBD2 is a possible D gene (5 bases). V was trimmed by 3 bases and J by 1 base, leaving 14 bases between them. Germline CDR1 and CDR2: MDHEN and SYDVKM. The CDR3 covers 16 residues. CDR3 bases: TGTGCCAGCAGTTTCCTCCCCCGGGAAGGCACAGATACGCAGTATTTT. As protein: CASSFLPREGTDTQYF.

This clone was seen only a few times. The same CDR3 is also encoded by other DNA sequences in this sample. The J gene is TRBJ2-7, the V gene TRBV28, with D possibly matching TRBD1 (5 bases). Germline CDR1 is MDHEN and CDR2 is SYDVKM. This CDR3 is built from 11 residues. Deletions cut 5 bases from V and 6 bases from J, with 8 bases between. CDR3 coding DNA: TGTGCCAGCAGTCTTAGGGGCGAGCAGTACTTC. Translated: CASSLRGEQYF.

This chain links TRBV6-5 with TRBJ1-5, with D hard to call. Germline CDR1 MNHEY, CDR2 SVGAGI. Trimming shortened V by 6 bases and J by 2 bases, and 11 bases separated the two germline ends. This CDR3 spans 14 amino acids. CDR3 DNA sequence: TGTGCCAGCAGCGACACTTATGGCAATCAGCCCCAGCATTTT. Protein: CASSDTYGNQPQHF.

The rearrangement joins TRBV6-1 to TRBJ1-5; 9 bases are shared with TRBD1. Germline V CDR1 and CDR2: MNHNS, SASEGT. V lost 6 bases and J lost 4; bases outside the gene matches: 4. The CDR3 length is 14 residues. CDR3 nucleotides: TGTGCCAGCAGGGTGGACAGGGGTAATCAGCCCCAGCATTTT. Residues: CASRVDRGNQPQHF.

CDR3 in amino acids: CASRRQGFNEKLFF. CDR3 DNA: TGTGCCAGCAGAAGACAGGGGTTTAATGAAAAACTGTTTTTT. The genes are TRBV6-6 and TRBJ1-4; TRBD1 agrees at 8 bases. There are 14 residues in the CDR3. Trimming cost V 6 bases and J 4 bases; bases outside gene matches: 4. CDR1 and CDR2 (germline): MNHNY, SVGAGI (reference sequence).